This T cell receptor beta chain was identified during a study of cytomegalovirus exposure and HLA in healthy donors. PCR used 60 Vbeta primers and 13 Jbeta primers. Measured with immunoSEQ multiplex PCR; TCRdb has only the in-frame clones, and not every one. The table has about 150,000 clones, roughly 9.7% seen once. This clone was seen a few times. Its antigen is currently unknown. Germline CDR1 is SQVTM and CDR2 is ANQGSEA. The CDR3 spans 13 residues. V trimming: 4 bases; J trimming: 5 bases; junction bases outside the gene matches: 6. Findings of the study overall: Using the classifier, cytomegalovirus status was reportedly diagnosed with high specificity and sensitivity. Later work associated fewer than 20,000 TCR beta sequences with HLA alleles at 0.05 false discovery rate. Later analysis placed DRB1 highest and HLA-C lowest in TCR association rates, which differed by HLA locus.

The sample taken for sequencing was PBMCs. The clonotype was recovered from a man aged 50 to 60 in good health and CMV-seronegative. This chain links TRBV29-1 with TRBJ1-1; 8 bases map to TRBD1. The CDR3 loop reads CSVGGQVGTEAFF. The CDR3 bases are TGCAGCGTTGGGGGACAGGTGGGAACTGAAGCTTTCTTT.